This TCR beta chain was sequenced in a study of graft-versus-host responses after intestinal transplantation. Broader study findings: Detection of GvH clones occurred in recipient marrow, and some had their first appearance in ileum or blood.

This CDR3 comprises 17 residues. The V gene's germline CDR1 is SGHRS and CDR2 YFSETQ. After removal of 4 bases from V and 1 base from J, the junction contained 10 bases not matched to a gene. TCRdb's table, derived via immunoSEQ multiplex PCR, lists solely in-frame clones and lacks some. The sample contains 90,000 to 120,000 clones, approximately 90% of which appear only once. A word on this clone: Antigen specificity is unknown.

This sample comprised unstimulated CD4+ T cells sorted from spleen or lymph node cells, obtained before transplant. The chain carries TRBV5-1 and TRBJ1-3; 8 nucleotides agree with TRBD1. The source is a human donor who was the organ donor for an intestinal transplant. The CDR3 loop is CASSTTGQGRSGNTIYF. Written as DNA, the CDR3 is TGCGCCAGCAGCACGACTGGACAGGGTAGATCTGGAAACACCATATATTTT.